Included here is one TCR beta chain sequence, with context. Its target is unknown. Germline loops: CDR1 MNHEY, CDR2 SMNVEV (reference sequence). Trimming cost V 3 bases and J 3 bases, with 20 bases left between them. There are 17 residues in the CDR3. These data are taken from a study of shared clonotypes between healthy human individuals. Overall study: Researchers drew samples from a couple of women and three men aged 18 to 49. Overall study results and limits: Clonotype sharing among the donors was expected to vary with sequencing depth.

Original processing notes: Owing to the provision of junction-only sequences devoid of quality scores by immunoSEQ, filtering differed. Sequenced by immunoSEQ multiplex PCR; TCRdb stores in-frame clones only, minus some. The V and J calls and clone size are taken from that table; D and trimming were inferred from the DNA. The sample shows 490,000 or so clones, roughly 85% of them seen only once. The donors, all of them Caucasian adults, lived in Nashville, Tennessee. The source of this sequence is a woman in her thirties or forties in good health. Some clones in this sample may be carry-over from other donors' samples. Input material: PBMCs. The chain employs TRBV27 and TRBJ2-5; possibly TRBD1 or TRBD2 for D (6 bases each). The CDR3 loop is CASSLMAGGGPKETQYF. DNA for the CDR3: TGTGCCAGCAGTTTGATGGCGGGTGGGGGGCCCAAAGAGACCCAGTACTTC.